Listed here are 11 T cell receptor beta chains from one sample, sequenced in a study of T cell responses to AZD1222 COVID-19 vaccine. The repertoire was sequenced with immunoSEQ multiplex PCR; TCRdb's copy has only in-frame clones and lacks some. The sample includes about 270,000 clones, roughly 93% of them seen just once. Sequencing was performed on peripheral blood, taken 28 days after the second AZD1222 dose. Receptors originate from an adult who received the AZD1222 COVID-19 vaccine.

The J gene is TRBJ1-5, the V gene TRBV29-1, with D uncertain. The germline CDR1 and CDR2 sequences are SQVTM and ANQGSEA. V lost 5 bases, J lost 7 bases, and 15 bases lay in between. The CDR3 is 13 amino acids. The CDR3 coding sequence is TGCAGCGTTATAGAATCGGCCGGCCAGCCCCAGCATTTT. Translation gives CSVIESAGQPQHF.

This sequence joins TRBV29-1 and TRBJ2-1; the D is unclear. CDR1 and CDR2 from the germline V gene are SQVTM and ANQGSEA. V was pared by 2 bases and J by 5 bases, with 4 bases between. The CDR3 is 11 amino acids. The CDR3 sequence: CSVESNNEQFF. CDR3 DNA sequence: TGCAGCGTTGAATCTAACAATGAGCAGTTCTTC.

This clone was seen a single time. V usage is TRBV28 and J usage is TRBJ2-7; D possibly corresponds to TRBD1 (6 bases). This CDR3 comprises 14 residues. With 6 bases removed from V and 2 bases from J, the gap between germline ends came to 14 bases. CDR1 is MDHEN and CDR2 is SYDVKM in the germline V gene. The CDR3 region is CASSSDRRTYEQYF. In DNA form, the CDR3 reads TGTGCCAGCAGCTCAGACAGGAGGACCTACGAGCAGTACTTC. The whole variable domain, filled in from reference TRBV28 and TRBJ2-7, reads DVKVTQSSRYLVKRTGEKVFLECVQDMDHENMFWYRQDPGLGLRLIYFSYDVKMKEKGDIPEGYSVSREKKERFSLILESASTNQTSMYLCASSSDRRTYEQYFGPGTRLTVT.

CDR3 region: CASSLRADLAKNIQYF. CDR3 DNA sequence: TGTGCCAGCAGTTTGAGGGCCGACCTAGCCAAAAACATTCAGTACTTC. The chain employs TRBV28 and TRBJ2-4, with TRBD2 as a possible D gene (5 bases). The germline V gene encodes CDR1 MDHEN and CDR2 SYDVKM. This CDR3 region has 16 residues. Between the trimmed V and J ends, which lost 3 bases and 0 bases, there was a span of 12 bases.

The V and J genes are TRBV20-1 and TRBJ2-3, with D uncertain. Trimming stripped 7 bases from V and 2 bases from J, with 7 bases between. The CDR3 consists of 11 residues. Germline V CDR1 and CDR2: DFQATT, SNEGSKA (reference sequence). Here the CDR3 reads CSGKVTDTQYF. The DNA for the CDR3 is TGCAGTGGAAAGGTCACAGATACGCAGTATTTT.

The CDR3 protein is CASSPIGQDRFEAFF. For the CDR3, the DNA is TGTGCCAGCAGCCCCATAGGGCAGGACCGATTTGAAGCTTTCTTT. The chain joins TRBV6-6 to TRBJ1-1; no firm D call. There are 15 residues in the CDR3. The germline V and J ends were trimmed by 6 bases and 7 bases, with 21 bases remaining between them. In germline, CDR1 is MNHNY, CDR2 SVGAGI (reference sequence).

The chain combines TRBV30 with TRBJ2-5; D gene uncertain. The CDR3 runs 13 residues. CDR1 is GTSNPN and CDR2 is SVGIG in the germline V gene (reference sequence). The V gene lost 0 bases and the J gene lost 4 bases, with 9 bases spanning the gap. The CDR3 loop is CAWSVRMGETQYF. CDR3 DNA sequence: TGTGCCTGGAGTGTACGGATGGGAGAGACCCAGTACTTC. Drawing the rest from reference TRBV30 and TRBJ2-5, the complete variable domain is SQTIHQWPATLVQPVGSPLSLECTVEGTSNPNLYWYRQAAGRGLQLLFYSVGIGQISSEVPQNLSASRPQDRQFILSSKKLLLSDSGFYLCAWSVRMGETQYFGPGTRLLVL.

The table lists this clone with a count of one. The rearrangement links TRBV5-1 to TRBJ2-3, with D maybe TRBD2 (6 bases). The germline gives CDR1 SGHRS, CDR2 YFSETQ. The CDR3 has 14 residues. The ends were cut back, 4 bases at V and 5 bases at J, with 14 bases in the middle. In DNA form, the CDR3 reads TGCGCCAGCAGCACCGCCCGGGAGATAGATACGCAGTATTTT. It specifies CASSTAREIDTQYF.

The genes are TRBV7-2 and TRBJ2-4, with a tentative D call TRBD1 (5 bases). Trimming took off 6 bases at V and 9 bases at J, with 18 bases between the two ends. Germline V lookup: CDR1 SGHTA, CDR2 FQGNSA. This CDR3 has 14 amino acids. CDR3 in DNA: TGTGCCAGCAGGCAAGGGGCAGGGCCAGGCATTCAGTACTTC. Residues: CASRQGAGPGIQYF.

The chain recombines TRBV7-6 with TRBJ2-3; D unresolved. V lost 1 base, J lost 0 bases, and 8 bases lay in between. There are 15 residues in the CDR3. CDR1 is SGHVS and CDR2 is FNYEAQ in the germline V gene. In DNA, the CDR3 is TGTGCCAGCAGCTTAGATCGCCATAGCACAGATACGCAGTATTTT. Protein sequence: CASSLDRHSTDTQYF.

The chain uses TRBV24-1 and TRBJ1-2; 12 bases agree with TRBD1. This CDR3 comprises 15 residues. Germline CDR1 KGHDR, CDR2 SFDVKD. Trimming removed 3 bases from V and 7 bases from J; junction bases left unmatched: 5. The DNA for the CDR3 is TGTGCCACCAGTGATGCGGGACAGGGGGCGGCTGGCTACACCTTC. This codes for CATSDAGQGAAGYTF.